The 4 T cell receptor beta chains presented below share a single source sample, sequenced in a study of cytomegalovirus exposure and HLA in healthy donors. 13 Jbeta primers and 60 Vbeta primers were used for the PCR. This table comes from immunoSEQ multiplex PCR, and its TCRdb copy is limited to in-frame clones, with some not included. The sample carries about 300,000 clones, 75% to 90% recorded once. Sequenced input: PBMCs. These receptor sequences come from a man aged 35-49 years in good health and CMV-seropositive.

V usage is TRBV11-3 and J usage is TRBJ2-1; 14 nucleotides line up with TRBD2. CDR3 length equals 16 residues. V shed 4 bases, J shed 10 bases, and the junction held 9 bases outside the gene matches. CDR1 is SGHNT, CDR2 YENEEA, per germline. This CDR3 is CASSSPGLAGVGEQFF. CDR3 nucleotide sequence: TGTGCCAGCAGCTCTCCGGGACTAGCGGGAGTCGGGGAGCAGTTCTTC.

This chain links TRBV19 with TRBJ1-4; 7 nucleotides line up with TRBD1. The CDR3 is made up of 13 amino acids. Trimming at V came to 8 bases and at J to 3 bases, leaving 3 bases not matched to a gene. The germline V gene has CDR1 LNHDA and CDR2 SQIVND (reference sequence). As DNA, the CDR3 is TGTGCCAGTTGGGACAGATCTAATGAAAAACTGTTTTTT. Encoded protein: CASWDRSNEKLFF.

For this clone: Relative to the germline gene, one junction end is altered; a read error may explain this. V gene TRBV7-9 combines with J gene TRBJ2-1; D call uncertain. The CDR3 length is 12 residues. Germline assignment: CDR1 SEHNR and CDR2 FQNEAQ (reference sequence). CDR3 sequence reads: CASSLDYHEQFF. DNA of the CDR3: TGTGCCAGCAGCTTAGACTACCATGAGCAGTTCTTC.

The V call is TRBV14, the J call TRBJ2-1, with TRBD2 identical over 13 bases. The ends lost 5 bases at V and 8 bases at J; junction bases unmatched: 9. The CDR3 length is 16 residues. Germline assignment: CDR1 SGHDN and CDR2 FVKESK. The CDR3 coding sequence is TGTGCCAGCAGCAAACTAGCGGGAGGGCAGGTCTATGAGCAGTTCTTC. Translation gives CASSKLAGGQVYEQFF.